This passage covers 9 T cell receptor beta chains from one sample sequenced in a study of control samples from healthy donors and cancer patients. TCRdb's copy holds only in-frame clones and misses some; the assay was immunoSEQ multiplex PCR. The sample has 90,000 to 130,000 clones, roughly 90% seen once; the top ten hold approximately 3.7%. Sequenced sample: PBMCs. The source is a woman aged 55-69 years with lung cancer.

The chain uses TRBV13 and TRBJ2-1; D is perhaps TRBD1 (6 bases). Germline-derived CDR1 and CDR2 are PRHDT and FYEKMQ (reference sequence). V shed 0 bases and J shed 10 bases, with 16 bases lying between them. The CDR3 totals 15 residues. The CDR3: CASSLGRTDLGEQFF. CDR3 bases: TGTGCCAGCAGCTTAGGCCGGACAGATTTAGGGGAGCAGTTCTTC.

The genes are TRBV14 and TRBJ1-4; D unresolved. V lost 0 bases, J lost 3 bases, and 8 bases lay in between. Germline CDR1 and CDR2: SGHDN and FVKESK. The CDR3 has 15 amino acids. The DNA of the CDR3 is TGTGCCAGCAGCCAAGATGGCGGAGCTAATGAAAAACTGTTTTTT. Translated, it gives CASSQDGGANEKLFF.

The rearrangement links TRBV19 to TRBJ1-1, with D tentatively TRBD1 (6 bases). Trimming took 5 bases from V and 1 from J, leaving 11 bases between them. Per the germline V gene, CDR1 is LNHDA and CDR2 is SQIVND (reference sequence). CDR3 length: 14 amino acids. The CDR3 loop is CASSPQGANTEAFF. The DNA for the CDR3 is TGTGCCAGTAGTCCACAGGGTGCGAACACTGAAGCTTTCTTT.

This chain's CDR3 is CASNPTGTDNSPLHF. The CDR3 nucleotides are TGTGCCAGCAACCCCACCGGGACAGATAATTCACCCCTCCACTTT. The V call is TRBV3-1 (or the pseudogene TRBV3-2), the J call TRBJ1-6; TRBD1 matches 7 bases. Germline V gives CDR1 LGHDT, CDR2 YNNKEL (reference sequence). The length of the CDR3 is 15 residues. V gave up 7 bases and J gave up 5 bases; unmatched junction bases: 8.

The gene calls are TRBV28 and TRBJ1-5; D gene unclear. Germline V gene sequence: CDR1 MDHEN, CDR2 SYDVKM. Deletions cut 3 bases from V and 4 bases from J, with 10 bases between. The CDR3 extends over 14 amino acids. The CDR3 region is CASSLANYNQPQHF. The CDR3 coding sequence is TGTGCCAGCAGTTTGGCTAACTATAATCAGCCCCAGCATTTT.

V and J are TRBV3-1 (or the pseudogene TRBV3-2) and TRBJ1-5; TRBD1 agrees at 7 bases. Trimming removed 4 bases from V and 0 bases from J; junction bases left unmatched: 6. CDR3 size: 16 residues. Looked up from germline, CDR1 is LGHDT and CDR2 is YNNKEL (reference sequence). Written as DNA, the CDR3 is TGTGCCAGCAGCCTTGGGACAGATAATAGCAATCAGCCCCAGCATTTT. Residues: CASSLGTDNSNQPQHF.

The CDR3 protein is CASSYDRNSPLHF. The CDR3 bases are TGCGCCAGCAGCTATGACAGGAATTCACCCCTCCACTTT. This chain joins TRBV5-1 and TRBJ1-6; tentative D call: TRBD1 (6 bases). V gave up 3 bases and J gave up 7 bases, with 8 bases separating them. Germline CDR1 SGHRS, CDR2 YFSETQ. The CDR3 totals 13 residues.

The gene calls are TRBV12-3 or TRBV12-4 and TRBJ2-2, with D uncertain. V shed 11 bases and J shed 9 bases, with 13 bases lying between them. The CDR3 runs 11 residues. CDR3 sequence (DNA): TGTGCCTCCTTGGGCAACCGGGAGCTGTTTTTT. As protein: CASLGNRELFF.

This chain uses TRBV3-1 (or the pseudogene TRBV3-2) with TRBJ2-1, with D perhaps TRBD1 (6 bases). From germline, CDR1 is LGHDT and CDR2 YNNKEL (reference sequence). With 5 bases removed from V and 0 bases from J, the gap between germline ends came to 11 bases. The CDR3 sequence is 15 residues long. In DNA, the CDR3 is TGTGCCAGCAGCGGAGGACAGTTCTCCTACAATGAGCAGTTCTTC. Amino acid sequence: CASSGGQFSYNEQFF.